The clone carrying this T cell receptor beta chain has a single count. The record originates from a study of blood T cell repertoires in COVID-19. Background on the study: PBMCs, B-cell-depleted T cells, or T cells provided the cDNA or gDNA that made up the material.

Some clones are missing from TCRdb's copy, which holds only in-frame ones; the method was immunoSEQ multiplex PCR. Here the sample spans 200,000 to 300,000 clones, approximately 90% being singletons. The CDR3 is 13 amino acids. Trimming pared 5 bases from V and 7 bases from J, leaving 12 bases between. The receptor was isolated from a woman in her thirties or forties with acute or convalescent COVID-19. J is TRBJ2-1 and V is TRBV12-3 or TRBV12-4, with a possible D match to TRBD2 (6 bases). What was sequenced was peripheral blood. Written as DNA, the CDR3 is TGTGCCAGCAGTGTCGGGAGTTATAATGAGCAGTTCTTC. Translated, it gives CASSVGSYNEQFF.